This T cell receptor beta chain was identified during a study of human T cells and chemical hapten exposure. This clonotype was counted many times. In germline, CDR1 is LGHDT, CDR2 YNNKEL (reference sequence). The V gene lost 0 bases and the J gene lost 7 bases, with 9 bases spanning the gap. The CDR3 totals 13 residues. Time point noted: pre-sensitization, week 0. Indicated treatment: therapeutic diphenylcyclopropenone sensitization with weekly scalp DPC. Library preparation tagged each individual cDNA molecule with a unique molecular identifier. A single record per CDR3 protein comes from TCRdb applying MiXCR to the RACE reads. The table has some 250,000 distinct CDR3 sequences, 7.7% seen once.

This chain uses TRBV3-1 with TRBJ1-2; D not resolved. The material sequenced was whole blood, taken in connection with sensitization to the hapten diphenylcyclopropenone (DPC). The source is a man between 18 and 35 years old with alopecia areata. Some clones in this sample may be carry-over from other donors' samples. CDR3 nucleotides: TGTGCCAGCAGCCAAGATGGTAGGGCTGGCTACACCTTC. It yields the protein CASSQDGRAGYTF.